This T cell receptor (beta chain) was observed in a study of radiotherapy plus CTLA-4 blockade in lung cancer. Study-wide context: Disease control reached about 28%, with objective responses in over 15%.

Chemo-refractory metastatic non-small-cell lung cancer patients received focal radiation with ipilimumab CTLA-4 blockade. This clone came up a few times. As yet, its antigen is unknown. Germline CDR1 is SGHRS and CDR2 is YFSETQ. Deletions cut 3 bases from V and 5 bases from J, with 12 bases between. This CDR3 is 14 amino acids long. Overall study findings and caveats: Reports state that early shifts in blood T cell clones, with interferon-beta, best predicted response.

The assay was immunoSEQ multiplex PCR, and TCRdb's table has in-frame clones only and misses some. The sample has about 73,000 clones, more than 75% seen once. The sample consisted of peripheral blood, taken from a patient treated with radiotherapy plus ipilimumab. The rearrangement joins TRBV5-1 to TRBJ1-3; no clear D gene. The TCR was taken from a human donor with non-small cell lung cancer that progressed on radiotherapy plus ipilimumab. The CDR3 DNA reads TGCGCCAGCAGCTCGTCCCAAAGGCGAAACACCATATATTTT. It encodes CASSSSQRRNTIYF.